The 14 T cell receptor beta chains below were found in one sample sequenced in a study of control samples from healthy donors and cancer patients. TCRdb's table, derived via immunoSEQ multiplex PCR, lists solely in-frame clones and lacks some. In the table there are 120,000 or so clones, around 96% of which are singletons. The sequencing input was blood. Receptor source: a man under 40 in good health.

The CDR3 here is CASSLARAGVEQYF. CDR3 in DNA: TGTGCCAGCAGCTTAGCGAGGGCAGGGGTTGAGCAGTACTTC. V gene TRBV7-8 combines with J gene TRBJ2-7, with D tentatively TRBD1 (6 bases). Germline V gives CDR1 SGHVS, CDR2 FQNEAQ. With 0 bases removed from V and 7 bases from J, the gap between germline ends came to 13 bases. The CDR3 loop spans 14 amino acids.

CDR3 nucleotides: TGTGCCAGCAGTATCCAGGGACTGCCCCAGCATTTT. The encoded protein is CASSIQGLPQHF. V is TRBV12-3 or TRBV12-4 and J is TRBJ1-5; maybe TRBD1 (5 bases). The CDR3 has 12 residues. V lost 5 bases and J 9 bases, leaving 11 bases between the germline ends.

This clone was counted once. The chain has TRBV7-8 and TRBJ2-7; D is unclear. Germline assignment: CDR1 SGHVS and CDR2 FQNEAQ. CDR3 size: 13 residues. Trimming took 4 bases from V and 1 from J, leaving 8 bases between them. The CDR3 is CASSSPLSYEQYF. In DNA form, the CDR3 reads TGTGCCAGCAGCTCCCCGTTGTCCTACGAGCAGTACTTC.

The chain employs TRBV19 and TRBJ2-1, with TRBD1 matching over 10 bases. V gave up 1 base and J gave up 3 bases; unmatched junction bases: 6. Germline CDR1 is LNHDA and CDR2 is SQIVND (reference sequence). CDR3 size: 17 residues. The CDR3: CASSIARGQGSYNEQFF. The CDR3 nucleotides are TGTGCCAGTAGTATAGCAAGGGGACAGGGGAGCTACAATGAGCAGTTCTTC.

The chain has TRBV5-1 and TRBJ2-7; the match to TRBD1 covers 8 bases. This CDR3 spans 13 amino acids. Germline lookup yields CDR1 SGHRS and CDR2 YFSETQ. V shed 7 bases, J shed 1 base, and the junction held 4 bases outside the gene matches. The chain's CDR3 is CASRDRNSYEQYF. The CDR3, as DNA: TGCGCCAGCCGGGACAGGAATTCCTACGAGCAGTACTTC.

The CDR3: CASSQTGLSGANVLTF. The DNA of the CDR3 is TGTGCCAGCAGCCAGACAGGGCTCTCTGGGGCCAACGTCCTGACTTTC. The chain employs TRBV6-2 or TRBV6-3 and TRBJ2-6; 7 bases agree with TRBD1. Losses at the gene ends were 6 bases for V and 0 bases for J; bases not matched to a gene: 5. The CDR3 is 16 amino acids. Per germline, CDR1 MNHEY and CDR2 SVGEGT.

The V and J genes are TRBV5-1 and TRBJ2-1; 10 bases fit TRBD2. Germline loops: CDR1 SGHRS, CDR2 YFSETQ. V shed 4 bases, J shed 8 bases, and the junction held 9 bases outside the gene matches. This CDR3 contains 15 residues. The CDR3 sequence is CASSVSGGAVDEQFF. CDR3 nucleotides: TGCGCCAGCAGCGTAAGCGGGGGGGCCGTCGATGAGCAGTTCTTC.

The chain combines TRBV5-1 with TRBJ2-2, with TRBD2 as a possible D gene (5 bases). This CDR3 region has 12 residues. CDR1 is SGHRS, CDR2 YFSETQ, per germline. Deletions cut 6 bases from V and 5 bases from J, with 8 bases between. The CDR3 spells CASNGVTGELFF. For the CDR3, the DNA is TGCGCCAGCAACGGGGTGACCGGGGAGCTGTTTTTT.

The chain has TRBV6-1 and TRBJ2-3; D might be TRBD2 (6 bases). The V gene lost 2 bases and the J gene lost 0 bases, with 18 bases spanning the gap. Germline V gives CDR1 MNHNS, CDR2 SASEGT. This CDR3 is built from 18 residues. The CDR3 spells CASSETRWRGASTDTQYF. The CDR3 DNA sequence: TGTGCCAGCAGTGAAACAAGGTGGCGGGGTGCTAGCACAGATACGCAGTATTTT.

This chain joins TRBV19 and TRBJ1-1, with D uncertain. Per germline, CDR1 LNHDA and CDR2 SQIVND (reference sequence). The CDR3 contains 11 residues. Trimming pared 5 bases from V and 6 bases from J, leaving 7 bases between. CDR3 DNA: TGTGCCAGTAGTCAGATGGCTGAAGCTTTCTTT. Residues: CASSQMAEAFF.

The chain employs TRBV7-2 and TRBJ1-1, with a weak D call TRBD1 (6 bases). The CDR3 is 16 residues long. Germline V CDR1 and CDR2: SGHTA, FQGNSA. Trimming stripped 5 bases from V and 1 base from J, with 17 bases between. The CDR3, as DNA: TGTGCCAGCAGCCAAAGGGGGGGCGGAGGGAACACTGAAGCTTTCTTT. It encodes CASSQRGGGGNTEAFF.

The chain couples TRBV10-3 to TRBJ1-2; the match to TRBD1 covers 8 bases. The CDR3 consists of 15 residues. The J segment lost 2 bases and the V segment lost 3 bases, leaving 5 bases of the junction unmatched. Germline V CDR1 and CDR2: ENHRY, SYGVKD. DNA of the CDR3: TGTGCCATCAGTGATTCGACAGGGGACAACTATGGCTACACCTTC. Translating gives CAISDSTGDNYGYTF.

The V call is TRBV5-4, the J call TRBJ2-1, with TRBD2 matching over 7 bases. Trimming took 10 bases from V and 4 from J; bases not matched to a gene: 14. The CDR3 sequence is 15 residues long. Germline V CDR1 and CDR2: SGHNT, YYREEE (reference sequence). CDR3: CADQEAAGMYNEQFF. The CDR3 DNA reads TGTGCCGACCAAGAGGCAGCGGGGATGTACAATGAGCAGTTCTTC. Using reference TRBV5-4 and TRBJ2-1 for the parts outside the CDR3, the full variable domain is ETGVTQSPTHLIKTRGQQVTLRCSSQSGHNTVSWYQQALGQGPQFIFQYYREEENGRGNFPPRFSGLQFPNYSSELNVNALELDDSALYLCADQEAAGMYNEQFFGPGTRLTVL.

This clone is labeled as medium-sized. V gene TRBV4-3 combines with J gene TRBJ2-6, with 8 bases that match TRBD1. The germline gives CDR1 LGHNA, CDR2 YSLEER. The ends lost 6 bases at V and 2 bases at J; junction bases unmatched: 3. The CDR3 sequence is 15 residues long. CDR3 amino acids: CASSDRGTGANVLTF. Written as DNA, the CDR3 is TGCGCCAGCAGTGACAGGGGAACTGGGGCCAACGTCCTGACTTTC.